Presented here are 27 T cell receptor beta chains from one specimen sequenced in a study of response to subunit inactivated influenza vaccine. In TCRdb, the RT-PCR reads were re-called with MiXCR into one record per CDR3 protein. The table includes about 570,000 distinct CDR3 sequences, around 11% detected once. These same records also appear under a second study, on T cells expressing NK-cell markers. As that study records: Template switching by 5'RACE with UMIs generated the TCR beta cDNA.

This material consisted of PBMCs from blood, taken on the day of vaccination. The receptor set was obtained from a man in his fifties who received an inactivated influenza vaccine.

This clonotype occurred a few times. This rearrangement joins TRBV6-5 to TRBJ1-3, with D possibly being TRBD1 (5 bases). The CDR3 length is 17 residues. Germline CDR1 is MNHEY and CDR2 is SVGAGI. The V and J ends lost 0 bases and 4 bases respectively, with 16 bases between them. In DNA form, the CDR3 reads TGTGCCAGCAGTTACTCCAGATACACAGGAGGAGGAAACACCATATATTTT. Its translation is CASSYSRYTGGGNTIYF.

The rearrangement uses TRBV20-1 and TRBJ2-7, with 9 nucleotides matching TRBD2. Germline-derived CDR1 and CDR2 are DFQATT and SNEGSKA (reference sequence). Trimming took 0 bases from V and 1 from J; bases not matched to a gene: 16. The CDR3 is 19 residues long. CDR3 nucleotide sequence: TGCAGTGCTAGAGATACCCTAATATATAGCGGGAGACGTTCCTACGAGCAGTACTTC. It is translated as CSARDTLIYSGRRSYEQYF.

This clonotype was seen only a few times. The genes are TRBV6-1 and TRBJ2-1; 8 nucleotides agree with TRBD2. V lost 6 bases and J lost 8; bases outside the gene matches: 6. Per the germline V gene, CDR1 is MNHNS and CDR2 is SASEGT. The CDR3 totals 13 residues. The CDR3 bases are TGTGCCAGCAGAGCACCGGGGGGGGATGAGCAGTTCTTC. Its protein product is CASRAPGGDEQFF.

This clonotype has a count of ten or more. J is TRBJ2-3 and V is TRBV24-1, with D possibly being TRBD1 (6 bases). The CDR3 has 14 residues. The germline CDR1 and CDR2 sequences are KGHDR and SFDVKD. Between the trimmed V and J ends, which lost 4 bases and 6 bases, there was a span of 13 bases. CDR3 nucleotide sequence: TGTGCCACCAGTGACCCGACAGGTCCGGATACGCAGTATTTT. Translation gives CATSDPTGPDTQYF.

The chain combines TRBV7-8 with TRBJ2-7, with 7 bases lining up with TRBD2. J lost 3 bases, V lost 4 bases, and 6 bases had no gene match. Germline CDR1 reads SGHVS; CDR2 reads FQNEAQ. This CDR3 region has 14 residues. As DNA, the CDR3 is TGTGCCAGCAGCTCCAGGGAGGGCCTCTACGAGCAGTACTTC. Protein sequence: CASSSREGLYEQYF.

CDR3 bases: TGCAGTGCTAGAGATGTGGTAGCGGGAGTCGATGAGCAGTTCTTC. It encodes CSARDVVAGVDEQFF. The V call is TRBV20-1, the J call TRBJ2-1; 9 bases fit TRBD2. Germline V lookup: CDR1 DFQATT, CDR2 SNEGSKA (reference sequence). The junction had 8 bases not matched to a gene; V was cut back by 0 bases and J by 8 bases. CDR3 size: 15 residues.

In regard to this clonotype: The junction shows a germline mismatch at one end, possibly a read error. The V and J genes are TRBV11-2 and TRBJ2-2, with D perhaps matching TRBD2 (6 bases). CDR1 and CDR2 (germline): SGHAT, FQNNGV. The CDR3 is 15 amino acids. The chain's CDR3 is CASSHTGRLDGEPFF. CDR3 coding DNA: TGTGCCAGCAGCCACACCGGGAGATTGGACGGGGAGCCGTTTTTT.

This clonotype was recorded many times. This rearrangement joins TRBV6-4 to TRBJ2-3; perhaps TRBD2 as D (6 bases). This CDR3 spans 14 amino acids. CDR1 and CDR2 (germline): MRHNA, SNTAGT. V dropped 6 bases and J dropped 5 bases, with 15 bases sitting between them. The CDR3 DNA is TGTGCCAGCAGCATGATACCGGGAGTAGATACGCAGTATTTT. Translating gives CASSMIPGVDTQYF.

The sample holds many counts of this clonotype. The V gene is TRBV20-1, the J gene TRBJ2-7, with D possibly matching TRBD2 (6 bases). Germline V lookup: CDR1 DFQATT, CDR2 SNEGSKA (reference sequence). The CDR3 has 13 residues. Trimming removed 2 bases from V and 3 bases from J, with 11 bases in between. Here the CDR3 reads CSARRQGGYEQYF. As DNA, the CDR3 is TGCAGTGCTAGAAGGCAGGGAGGCTACGAGCAGTACTTC.

Ten or more counts support this clonotype. The chain uses TRBV9 and TRBJ2-1; 8 bases fit TRBD2. Germline assignment: CDR1 SGDLS and CDR2 YYNGEE. CDR3 length: 15 residues. V was pared by 0 bases and J by 7 bases, with 6 bases of the junction left unmatched. The CDR3 coding sequence is TGTGCCAGCAGCGTAGAGTTTAGCGGGAAGAATGAGCAGTTCTTC. Its protein is CASSVEFSGKNEQFF.

This clonotype has ten or more counts. The chain couples TRBV5-1 to TRBJ2-5; D is ambiguous. Germline loops: CDR1 SGHRS, CDR2 YFSETQ. Trimming left V 0 bases short and J 7 bases short, with 10 bases between. The CDR3 runs to 13 residues. The CDR3 nucleotides read TGCGCCAGCAGCTTGGACAGCTTGGGGACCCAGTACTTC. Amino acid sequence: CASSLDSLGTQYF.

The count of this clonotype is one. The chain recombines TRBV6-2 or TRBV6-3 with TRBJ1-5, with 7 bases lining up with TRBD1. V lost 5 bases to trimming and J lost 3 bases; unmatched junction nucleotides: 7. The germline gives CDR1 MNHEY, CDR2 SVGEGT. The CDR3 totals 15 residues. This CDR3 reads CASSPHRGFNQPQHF. The CDR3 DNA reads TGTGCCAGCAGTCCCCACAGGGGCTTCAATCAGCCCCAGCATTTT.

This clonotype has more than one count but fewer than ten. V is TRBV29-1 and J is TRBJ2-2; 9 positions agree with TRBD2. Germline-derived CDR1 and CDR2 are SQVTM and ANQGSEA. CDR3 length equals 14 residues. V dropped 3 bases and J dropped 5; count of bases not matched to a gene: 4. Here the CDR3 reads CSVEASGATGELFF. CDR3 nucleotides: TGCAGCGTTGAGGCTAGCGGGGCGACCGGGGAGCTGTTTTTT.

This clonotype was counted only a few times. The rearrangement uses TRBV5-1 and TRBJ2-7; the D gene is possibly TRBD1 (6 bases). The CDR3 contains 15 residues. Deletions cut 1 base from V and 2 bases from J, with 13 bases between. Germline V gene lookup returns CDR1 SGHRS and CDR2 YFSETQ. The CDR3 protein is CASSLMDSGAYEQYF. In nucleotides, the CDR3 is TGCGCCAGCAGCTTGATGGACAGTGGCGCCTACGAGCAGTACTTC.

The V and J genes are TRBV28 and TRBJ1-1; D gene ambiguous. V lost 5 bases and J 1 base, leaving 8 bases between the germline ends. Looked up from germline, CDR1 is MDHEN and CDR2 is SYDVKM. The CDR3 runs 13 residues. CDR3 DNA: TGTGCCAGCAGTAGAAATCCGAACACTGAAGCTTTCTTT. Translation gives CASSRNPNTEAFF.

The rearrangement joins TRBV5-1 to TRBJ1-1; 7 bases align to TRBD1. This CDR3 has 15 amino acids. Losses at the gene ends were 4 bases for V and 2 bases for J; bases not matched to a gene: 8. Germline V gene data show CDR1 as SGHRS and CDR2 as YFSETQ. CDR3 DNA sequence: TGCGCCAGCAGCGATTGGGGGACAGTTAACACTGAAGCTTTCTTT. Protein sequence: CASSDWGTVNTEAFF.

This clonotype has a count of ten or more. V usage is TRBV29-1 and J usage is TRBJ1-3; possibly TRBD1 for D (6 bases). The CDR3 totals 14 residues. V lost 7 bases, J lost 0 bases, and 13 bases lay in between. The V gene's germline CDR1 is SQVTM and CDR2 ANQGSEA. CDR3 residues: CSGMDSTSGNTIYF. Written as DNA, the CDR3 is TGCAGCGGTATGGACAGCACCTCTGGAAACACCATATATTTT.

The chain has TRBV6-1 and TRBJ2-3; D remains unclear. Germline CDR1 is MNHNS and CDR2 is SASEGT. The V gene lost 3 bases and the J gene lost 0 bases, with 16 bases spanning the gap. CDR3 size: 17 residues. The CDR3 DNA reads TGTGCCAGCAGTGAGGAGCTATGGCAGGCCAGCACAGATACGCAGTATTTT. Residues: CASSEELWQASTDTQYF.

The chain couples TRBV19 to TRBJ2-1; D possibly corresponds to TRBD1 (6 bases). Trimming cost V 3 bases and J 2 bases, with 14 bases left between them. CDR3 length: 16 residues. In germline, CDR1 is LNHDA, CDR2 SQIVND (reference sequence). The CDR3 DNA follows: TGTGCCAGTAGTATCGGCAGGGGCCCGACCTACAATGAGCAGTTCTTC. Translating it yields CASSIGRGPTYNEQFF.

This chain connects TRBV27 to TRBJ2-1; 7 nucleotides line up with TRBD1. The germline V gene has CDR1 MNHEY and CDR2 SMNVEV (reference sequence). The V gene end was trimmed by 3 bases and the J gene end by 6 bases; junction bases not matched to a gene: 11. This CDR3 has 16 residues. CDR3 DNA sequence: TGTGCCAGCAGTTTCCTGAAGGGGGCCTCGGGCAATGAGCAGTTCTTC. Translating gives CASSFLKGASGNEQFF.

V is TRBV18 and J is TRBJ2-2; 7 nucleotides match TRBD1. CDR1 is KGHSH, CDR2 LQKENI, per germline. J lost 6 bases, V lost 0 bases, and 7 bases had no gene match. This CDR3 spans 16 amino acids. CDR3 nucleotide sequence: TGTGCCAGCTCACCACCCCAGGGGGAAATGTCCGGGGAGCTGTTTTTT. This translates into CASSPPQGEMSGELFF.

This clonotype has a handful of counts. This chain connects TRBV6-2 or TRBV6-3 to TRBJ1-1; 7 bases are a match to TRBD1. Trimming at V came to 2 bases and at J to 1 base, leaving 7 bases not matched to a gene. There are 16 residues in the CDR3. Germline assignment: CDR1 MNHEY and CDR2 SVGEGT. CDR3 bases: TGTGCCAGCAGTTACCCACAGGGGTGGGGGAACACTGAAGCTTTCTTT. This sequence encodes CASSYPQGWGNTEAFF.

This clonotype was seen at least ten times. This sequence joins TRBV12-3 or TRBV12-4 and TRBJ2-1, with D unresolved. V was shortened by 6 bases and J by 0 bases, with 9 bases between the two germline ends. The CDR3 has 14 residues. CDR3 nucleotide sequence: TGTGCCAGCAGGGAATCAACCTCCTACAATGAGCAGTTCTTC. The encoded protein is CASRESTSYNEQFF.

This chain uses TRBV27 with TRBJ2-1, with TRBD2 as a possible D gene (5 bases). V dropped 2 bases and J dropped 2 bases, with 13 bases sitting between them. This CDR3 region has 16 residues. Germline lookup yields CDR1 MNHEY and CDR2 SMNVEV (reference sequence). This CDR3 is CASSLVSGDPYNEQFF. In DNA form, the CDR3 reads TGTGCCAGCAGTTTAGTCAGCGGAGATCCCTACAATGAGCAGTTCTTC.

The chain recombines TRBV21-1 with TRBJ2-3; TRBD2 is the table's D call and was not checked against the DNA. TRBV21-1 is labeled a pseudogene. CDR3 length: 16 amino acids. The CDR3 sequence is CASSTPAGGPTDTQYF. CDR3 coding DNA: TGTGCCAGCAGCACCCCGGCGGGGGGCCCCACAGATACGCAGTATTTT.

The chain uses TRBV7-3 and TRBJ2-1, with TRBD2 matching over 11 bases. The V segment lost 5 bases and the J segment 4 bases; nucleotides outside the gene matches: 10. This CDR3 spans 17 amino acids. The V gene's germline CDR1 is SGHTA and CDR2 FQGTGA. This CDR3 is CASSIRGGLAVYNEQFF. The DNA for the CDR3 is TGTGCCAGCAGCATCCGAGGGGGACTAGCGGTATACAATGAGCAGTTCTTC.

This clonotype was seen a handful of times. The genes are TRBV12-3 or TRBV12-4 and TRBJ2-7; D is undetermined. Trimming removed 3 bases from V and 2 bases from J, with 11 bases in between. The CDR3 runs to 14 residues. Written as DNA, the CDR3 is TGTGCCAGCAGTTTCCAATCCGCCACCTACGAGCAGTACTTC. Translating it yields CASSFQSATYEQYF.